This T cell receptor (beta chain) was identified during a study of vaccination and CD4 T cells after COVID-19. Study summary: The BNT162b2 or mRNA-1273 vaccine was given to participants in two doses.

The CDR3 is 14 amino acids. CDR1 and CDR2 from the germline V gene are DFQATT and SNEGSKA (reference sequence). Germline trimming cut 4 bases from V and 0 bases from J; bases unmatched to any gene: 2. Sequencing of DNA taken from cultured CD4+ T cells relied on the Oncomine TCR Beta short-read assay. One entry per CDR3 protein, called by TCRdb with MiXCR from the PCR reads. The data contain approximately 17,000 distinct CDR3 sequences, 40% to 65% of them singletons. A note on this clonotype: Its specificity is unknown.

Documented time point: late sampling 161 to 241 days after vaccination in a few convalescent patients. Treatment given: roughly 10-day PBMC culture with coronavirus spike peptide pools or control peptides (ViraFEST assay). The specimen comprised CD4+ T cells from blood, cultured in vitro, sampled about 7 months after SARS-CoV-2 vaccination. The receptor comes from a human donor who had recovered from COVID-19. The chain combines TRBV20-1 with TRBJ1-3, with 8 bases aligning to TRBD1. The CDR3 is CSATQGASGNTIYF. CDR3 bases: TGCAGTGCTACCCAGGGGGCCTCTGGAAACACCATATATTTT.